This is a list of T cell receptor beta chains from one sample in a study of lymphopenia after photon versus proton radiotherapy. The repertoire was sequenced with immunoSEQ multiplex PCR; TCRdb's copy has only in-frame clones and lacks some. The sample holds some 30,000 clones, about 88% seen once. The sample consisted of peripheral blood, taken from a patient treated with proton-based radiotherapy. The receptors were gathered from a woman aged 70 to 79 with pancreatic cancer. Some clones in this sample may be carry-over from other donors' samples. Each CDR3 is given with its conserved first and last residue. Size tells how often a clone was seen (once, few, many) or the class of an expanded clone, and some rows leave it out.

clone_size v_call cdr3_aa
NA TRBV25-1 CASSERLLAEETQYF
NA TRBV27 CASSLRVIGSGLANVLTF
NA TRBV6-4 CASRARQEVSGNTIYF
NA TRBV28 CASSSWTSSTTDTQYF
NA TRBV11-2 CASSLVSTGELFF
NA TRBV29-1 CSVDGGGQETQYF
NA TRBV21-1 CASSKGGTGKGSNQPQHF
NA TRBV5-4 CASSITGVETQYF
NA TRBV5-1 CASSLDRGSTNEKLFF
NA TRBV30 CAWSLAGTNTGELFF
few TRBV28 CASSEVRVTYQPQHF
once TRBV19 CASSLYPRGAGGDTQYF
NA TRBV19 CASKRGGPGGPETQYF
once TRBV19 CASIQPPGHRPNTEAFF
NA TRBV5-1 CASSHPGQSGNTIYF
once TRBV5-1 CARRYTSTDTQYF
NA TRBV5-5 CASSFRGGTGNFYEQYF
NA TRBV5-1 CASSLVRDNNEQFF
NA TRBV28 CASRALKGSGGSLFDEQFF
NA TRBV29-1 CSSPGTSADNEQFF
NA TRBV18 CASSPGETQYF
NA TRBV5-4 CASSLQGASYGYTF
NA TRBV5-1 CASSLGQGDYEQYF
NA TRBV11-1 CASSRPGQGNTEAFF
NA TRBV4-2 CASSQSGTSGYEQYF
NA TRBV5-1 CASSRDRGGYTF
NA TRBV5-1 CASSLATEETQYF
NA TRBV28 CASNGGGSLTDTQYF